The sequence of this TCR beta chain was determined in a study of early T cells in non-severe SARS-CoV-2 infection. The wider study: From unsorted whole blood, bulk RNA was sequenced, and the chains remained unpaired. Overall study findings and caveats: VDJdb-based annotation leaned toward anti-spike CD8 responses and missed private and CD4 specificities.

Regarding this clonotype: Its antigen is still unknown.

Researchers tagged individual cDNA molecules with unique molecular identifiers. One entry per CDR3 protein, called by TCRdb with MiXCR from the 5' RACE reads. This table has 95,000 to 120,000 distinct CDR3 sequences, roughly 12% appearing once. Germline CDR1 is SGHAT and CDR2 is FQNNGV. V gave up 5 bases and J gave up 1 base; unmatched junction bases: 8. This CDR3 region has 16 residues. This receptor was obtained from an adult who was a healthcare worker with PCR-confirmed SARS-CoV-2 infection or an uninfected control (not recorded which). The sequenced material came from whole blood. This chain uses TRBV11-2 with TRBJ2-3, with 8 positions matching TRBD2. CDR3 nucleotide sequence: TGTGCCAGCAGCCTATCACTAGCGGAGCGCACAGATACGCAGTATTTT. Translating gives CASSLSLAERTDTQYF.